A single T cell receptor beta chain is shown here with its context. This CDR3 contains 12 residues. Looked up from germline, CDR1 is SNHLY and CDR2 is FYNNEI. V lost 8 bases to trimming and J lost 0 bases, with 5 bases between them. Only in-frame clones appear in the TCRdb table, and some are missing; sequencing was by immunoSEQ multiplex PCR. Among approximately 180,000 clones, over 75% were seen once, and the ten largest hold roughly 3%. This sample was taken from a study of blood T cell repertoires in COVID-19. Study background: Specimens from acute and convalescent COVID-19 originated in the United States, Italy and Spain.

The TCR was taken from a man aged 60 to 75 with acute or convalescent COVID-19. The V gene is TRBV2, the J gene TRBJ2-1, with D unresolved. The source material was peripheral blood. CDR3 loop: CASWSSYNEQFF. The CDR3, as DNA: TGTGCCAGCTGGAGCTCCTACAATGAGCAGTTCTTC. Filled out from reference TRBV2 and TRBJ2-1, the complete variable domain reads EPEVTQTPSHQVTQMGQEVILRCVPISNHLYFYWYRQILGQKVEFLVSFYNNEISEKSEIFDDQFSVERPDGSNFTLKIRSTKLEDSAMYFCASWSSYNEQFFGPGTRLTVL.